Detailed here is one T cell receptor beta chain. Its antigen specificity is not known. Base qualities are not at hand, and no much larger clone is one base apart. This entry is derived from a study of T cell responses to AZD1222 COVID-19 vaccine (dated by TCRdb to the early 2020s). Describing the broader study: AZD1222 recipients given second doses at about 4 weeks or at about 12 weeks were pooled, since spike-specific TCR depth and breadth were not found to differ between the two schedules. Enrollment into the trials was organized by age into subgroups of 18-55, 56-69 and 70-plus years, and those subgroups contained roughly 140, 27 and 60 TCR-sequenced participants, respectively. A total of approximately 240 trial participants underwent TCR sequencing, of whom approximately 200 had received two doses of AZD1222 and approximately 25 had received two doses of the MenACWY control vaccine. Results the study describes overall, beyond this receptor: Conclusions about previously exposed vaccinees are limited because only five or six AZD1222 recipients were SARS-CoV-2 seropositive at baseline. In the small 56-69-year group, the increase in depth fell short of significance, most likely because of low power. Reportedly, almost half of the unique spike-specific TCRs recognized epitopes lying outside the regions that are mutated in the B.1.351 and B.1.1.7 variants. After two AZD1222 doses, spike-specific TCR breadth and depth were significantly higher than at day 0 and than in MenACWY recipients. Participants were mostly white British and included more females than males, and it was suggested by the authors that clonal diversity may have been underestimated. The vaccine-associated CD4 TCRs covered the entire spike protein, and the dominant responses fell in regions 160-218 and 743-854. Because no samples from the day 14 peak response were available, repertoires could be characterized only after the peak T cell response.

Reading the label with the study, this specimen's time point is: baseline before first vaccination. Samples from vaccinated people were obtained from the UK trials COV001 and COV002, which included a single-blind randomized controlled phase 2/3 trial of AZD1222 (ChAdOx1 nCoV-19) in healthy adults. Trial participant PBMC samples were collected at day 0 and day 28 after the second dose for TCRbeta chain sequencing. Deletion took 7 bases off V and 4 bases off J, with a span of 13 bases between the germline ends. From the cysteine up to the phenylalanine, the CDR3 has a length of 12 residues. Solely the CDR3 DNA is kept, with 36 bases framed from the first base. The CDR1 and CDR2 encoded by the germline V gene (reference sequence) are GTSNPN and SVGIG. The CDR3 regions of human TCRbeta chains were analyzed by immunosequencing. Per the authors' processing: Repertoire TCRs were matched against a reference library of SARS-CoV-2-specific TCRs generated with the MIRA antigen-specificity platform. Breadth was defined as the fraction of unique TCRs that were SARS-CoV-2-associated. Depth was defined as the fraction of total T cells that were SARS-CoV-2-associated. Each spike-specific TCR was assigned to its reactive spike region and to a CD4 or CD8 class using the MIRA data. Log10-transformed breadth and depth values were compared by one-way ANOVA with Sidak's multiple comparisons tests. TCRdb mirrors the immuneACCESS table, restricted to in-frame sequences. Some clones are absent from its copies; in checked studies, under half trace to an unresolved V gene, and the reason for the others is unknown. The V and J calls and clone size are taken from that table; D and trimming were inferred from the DNA. Across this sample there are 100,000 to 150,000 clones, with around 87% seen only once. Roughly 10% of the sample is in the top ten clones.

The sequence links TRBV30 to TRBJ1-2; no D segment can be confidently identified. Material: peripheral blood, obtained on day 0 of AZD1222 vaccination. This sequence originates from an adult in good health. CDR3 loop: CALIRGGYGYTF. The sequence in DNA is TGTGCCTTGATTCGGGGAGGCTATGGCTACACCTTC.